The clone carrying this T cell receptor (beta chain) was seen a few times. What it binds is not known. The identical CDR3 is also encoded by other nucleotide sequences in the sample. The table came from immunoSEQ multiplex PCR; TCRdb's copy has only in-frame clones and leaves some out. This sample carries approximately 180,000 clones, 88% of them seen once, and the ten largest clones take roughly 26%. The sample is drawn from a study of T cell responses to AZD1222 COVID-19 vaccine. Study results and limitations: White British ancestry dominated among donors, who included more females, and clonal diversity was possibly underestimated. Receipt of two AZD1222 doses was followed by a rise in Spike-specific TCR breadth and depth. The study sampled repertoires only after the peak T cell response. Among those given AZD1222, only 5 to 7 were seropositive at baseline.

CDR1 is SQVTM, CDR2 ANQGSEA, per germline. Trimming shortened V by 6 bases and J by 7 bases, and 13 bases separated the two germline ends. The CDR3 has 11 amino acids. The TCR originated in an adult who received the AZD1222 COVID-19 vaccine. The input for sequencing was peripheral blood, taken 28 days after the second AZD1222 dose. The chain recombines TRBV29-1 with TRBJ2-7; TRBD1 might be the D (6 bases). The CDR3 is CSVKQGREQYF. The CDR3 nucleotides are TGCAGCGTCAAACAGGGCCGTGAGCAGTACTTC.